This TCR beta chain was retrieved from a study of T cell repertoires in cytomegalovirus infection. As for the study in general: Selection of CMV epitopes for the study included recently identified HLA-C-restricted and well-studied HLA-B-restricted ones. Shared public TCR beta signatures pointed to both CMV infection and a matching HLA type.

Study-level findings and limits: Dominating the ex vivo response were HLA-C-restricted CMV-specific TCR beta clonotypes. Cumulative frequency of public TCR beta families picked out carriers of CMV plus the relevant HLA.

Germline lookup yields CDR1 MNHNS and CDR2 SASEGT. The length of the CDR3 is 18 residues. Trimming took 0 bases from V and 0 from J; bases not matched to a gene: 7. Comment on this clonotype: What it binds is not known.

TCRdb ran MiXCR on the reads and lists one entry per CDR3 protein. The table has some 350,000 distinct CDR3 sequences, roughly 28% seen once. This TCR was sampled from a human donor in good health (CMV status not recorded). Some clones in this sample may be carry-over from other donors' samples. This sequence joins TRBV6-1 and TRBJ2-3, with TRBD2 identical over 9 bases. The specimen comprised cultured PBMCs, sampled from culture after CMV antigen stimulation. In nucleotides, the CDR3 is TGTGCCAGCAGTGAAGCGGGCGGGGGGGCCCCCAGCACAGATACGCAGTATTTT. It specifies CASSEAGGGAPSTDTQYF.